The 26 T cell receptor beta chains given below trace back to one sample, sequenced in a study of naive and memory T cell subsets. An oligonucleotide containing a UMI was ligated to the 3' end of TCR cDNA. Four PCR rounds used nested alpha and beta constant region primers plus the SP2 primer. TCRdb reprocessed the 5' RACE reads with MiXCR, giving one entry per CDR3 protein. The sample holds 58,000 or so distinct CDR3 sequences, 6% to 8% seen once. Receptors were obtained from a female donor in good health.

This clonotype was seen many times. The rearrangement uses TRBV29-1 and TRBJ2-3; 10 bases fit TRBD1. Germline lookup yields CDR1 SQVTM and CDR2 ANQGSEA. V lost 2 bases and J lost 9; bases outside the gene matches: 23. CDR3 length: 19 amino acids. The CDR3 region has the DNA TGCAGCGTTGAACCCCCAGGGAGTTGGGGACAGGGGCCGACGGGAACGCAGTATTTT. The encoded protein is CSVEPPGSWGQGPTGTQYF.

This clonotype has a handful of counts. J is TRBJ1-5 and V is TRBV21-1; TRBD1, the table's D call, was not compared with the DNA. TRBV21-1 is recorded as a pseudogene. The CDR3 runs to 19 residues. DNA for the CDR3: TGTGCCAGCAGCAAATCCCGTCCGGGCAGGGTCGATAGCAATCAGCCCCAGCATTTT. Protein: CASSKSRPGRVDSNQPQHF.

The sample holds many counts of this clonotype. This rearrangement joins TRBV9 to TRBJ2-3; no clear D gene. The CDR3 spans 13 residues. The V end was cut by 4 bases, the J end by 6 bases, with 12 bases between. From germline, CDR1 is SGDLS and CDR2 YYNGEE. CDR3 sequence reads: CASSQESKDTQYF. The DNA for the CDR3 is TGTGCCAGCAGCCAAGAGAGTAAGGATACGCAGTATTTT.

In its sample, this clonotype was seen many times. The V call is TRBV20-1, the J call TRBJ2-2; no clear D gene. The CDR3 runs 15 residues. In germline, CDR1 is DFQATT, CDR2 SNEGSKA (reference sequence). The V end was cut by 2 bases, the J end by 2 bases, with 12 bases between. As DNA, the CDR3 is TGCAGTGCTAGATCAGGATCACCCAACACCGGGGAGCTGTTTTTT. The encoded protein is CSARSGSPNTGELFF.

The chain combines TRBV7-6 with TRBJ2-5; D might be TRBD1 or TRBD2, each matching 5 bases. From germline, CDR1 is SGHVS and CDR2 FNYEAQ. The CDR3 runs 16 residues. V was cut by 3 bases and J by 4 bases, with 18 bases left in between. This CDR3 is CASSLYGGRRGETQYF. Here the CDR3 DNA reads TGTGCCAGCAGCTTGTATGGGGGTCGACGGGGAGAGACCCAGTACTTC.

V and J are TRBV5-4 and TRBJ2-3; D call uncertain. V lost 1 base to trimming and J lost 3 bases, with 15 bases between them. Germline V gene lookup returns CDR1 SGHNT and CDR2 YYREEE (reference sequence). CDR3 length equals 16 residues. Written as DNA, the CDR3 is TGTGCCAGCAGCTTGCAAGCTGGGCGTCGGACAGATACGCAGTATTTT. This translates into CASSLQAGRRTDTQYF. Variable domain in full (rest from reference TRBV5-4 and TRBJ2-3): ETGVTQSPTHLIKTRGQQVTLRCSSQSGHNTVSWYQQALGQGPQFIFQYYREEENGRGNFPPRFSGLQFPNYSSELNVNALELDDSALYLCASSLQAGRRTDTQYFGPGTRLTVL.

A few counts support this clonotype. This rearrangement joins TRBV18 to TRBJ1-4, with TRBD1 matching over 8 bases. The CDR3 length is 15 residues. Germline lookup yields CDR1 KGHSH and CDR2 LQKENI. The ends lost 4 bases at V and 2 bases at J; junction bases unmatched: 3. DNA for the CDR3: TGTGCCAGCTCACTTGGGACAGGCACTAATGAAAAACTGTTTTTT. Protein product: CASSLGTGTNEKLFF.

The chain is built from TRBV6-6 and TRBJ2-7; TRBD2 matches 10 bases. The CDR3 runs to 15 residues. The germline gives CDR1 MNHNY, CDR2 SVGAGI (reference sequence). The V gene end was trimmed by 2 bases and the J gene end by 5 bases; junction bases not matched to a gene: 6. The CDR3 loop reads CASSYILAGSHEQYF. CDR3 nucleotide sequence: TGTGCCAGCAGTTACATACTAGCGGGGTCCCACGAGCAGTACTTC.

This clonotype was counted a few times. The rearrangement uses TRBV6-2 or TRBV6-3 and TRBJ2-2; D perhaps matches TRBD1 (6 bases). Germline V gives CDR1 MNHEY, CDR2 SVGEGT. CDR3 length equals 14 residues. Trimming removed 2 bases at V and 4 bases at J, with 8 bases between. The CDR3 DNA reads as TGTGCCAGCAGTTACCAGGGGAGCACCGGGGAGCTGTTTTTT. This codes for CASSYQGSTGELFF.

This chain connects TRBV7-2 to TRBJ2-3, with 7 nucleotides matching TRBD2. The CDR3 has 16 amino acids. Per germline, CDR1 SGHTA and CDR2 FQGNSA. J gave up 1 base and V 4 bases, and 8 bases lay outside the gene matches. CDR3 loop: CASSSKLARGTDTQYF. CDR3 nucleotide sequence: TGTGCCAGCAGCTCCAAACTAGCGAGGGGCACAGATACGCAGTATTTT.

Ten or more counts support this clonotype. The CDR3 loop reads CASSPRGGQSSGNTIYF. The CDR3 nucleotides read TGTGCCAGCAGCCCAAGAGGGGGACAGAGCTCTGGAAACACCATATATTTT. V and J are TRBV9 and TRBJ1-3, with 7 nucleotides matching TRBD1. The CDR3 loop spans 17 amino acids. The V segment lost 4 bases and the J segment 0 bases; nucleotides outside the gene matches: 10. CDR1 SGDLS and CDR2 YYNGEE come from the germline V gene.

This clonotype appeared a few times. V usage is TRBV30 and J usage is TRBJ1-5; D might be TRBD1 (6 bases). This CDR3 spans 16 amino acids. The ends were cut back, 0 bases at V and 4 bases at J, with 16 bases in the middle. Germline V gene sequence: CDR1 GTSNPN, CDR2 SVGIG (reference sequence). The CDR3 sequence: CAWSVGYRDENQPQHF. CDR3 coding DNA: TGTGCCTGGAGTGTGGGGTACAGGGACGAAAATCAGCCCCAGCATTTT.

This clonotype was observed a few times. This chain joins TRBV11-2 and TRBJ2-3; no firm D call. Trimming stripped 2 bases from V and 8 bases from J, with 11 bases between. This CDR3 has 13 amino acids. The germline V gene has CDR1 SGHAT and CDR2 FQNNGV. The CDR3 reads CASSLMLPGTQYF. For the CDR3, the DNA is TGTGCCAGCAGCTTAATGCTGCCAGGTACGCAGTATTTT.

This clonotype was found many times. The chain links TRBV5-4 to TRBJ1-4; a weak D match, TRBD1 (6 bases). The CDR3 extends over 13 amino acids. Per germline, CDR1 SGHNT and CDR2 YYREEE (reference sequence). The V and J ends lost 4 bases and 8 bases respectively, with 12 bases between them. CDR3 loop: CASSPQGNEKLFF. Here the CDR3 DNA reads TGTGCCAGCAGCCCCCAGGGGAACGAAAAACTGTTTTTT. The full variable domain, completed using reference TRBV5-4 and TRBJ1-4, is ETGVTQSPTHLIKTRGQQVTLRCSSQSGHNTVSWYQQALGQGPQFIFQYYREEENGRGNFPPRFSGLQFPNYSSELNVNALELDDSALYLCASSPQGNEKLFFGSGTQLSVL.

V usage is TRBV4-2 and J usage is TRBJ1-4; D might be TRBD1 (5 bases). The V gene lost 5 bases and the J gene lost 4 bases, with 11 bases spanning the gap. Germline V lookup: CDR1 LGHNA, CDR2 YNFKEQ. The CDR3 covers 14 residues. CDR3 region: CASSGDAYNEKLFF. The CDR3 region has the DNA TGTGCCAGCAGCGGGGACGCCTATAATGAAAAACTGTTTTTT.

The chain couples TRBV4-2 to TRBJ2-1, with D unclear. Per germline, CDR1 LGHNA and CDR2 YNFKEQ. The CDR3 consists of 14 residues. Trimming removed 0 bases from V and 6 bases from J, with 9 bases in between. The CDR3 coding sequence is TGTGCCAGCAGCCAAGATCGCACTATCAATGAGCAGTTCTTC. Protein: CASSQDRTINEQFF.

This clonotype was seen at least ten times. V and J are TRBV12-3 or TRBV12-4 and TRBJ1-1, with TRBD1 as a possible D gene (6 bases). The ends were cut back, 1 base at V and 5 bases at J, with 14 bases in the middle. The CDR3 sequence is 15 residues long. CDR3 coding DNA: TGTGCCAGCAGTTTAGTATCACAGGGTCGGACTGAAGCTTTCTTT. Translated, it gives CASSLVSQGRTEAFF.

This clonotype was observed at least ten times. The V call is TRBV6-2 or TRBV6-3, the J call TRBJ1-1; D not resolved. This CDR3 comprises 19 residues. Germline CDR1 and CDR2: MNHEY and SVGEGT. Trimming shortened V by 2 bases and J by 1 base, and 23 bases separated the two germline ends. Written as DNA, the CDR3 is TGTGCCAGCAGTTACCACTCGAAATGGAACTCGACCGGGAACACTGAAGCTTTCTTT. It yields the protein CASSYHSKWNSTGNTEAFF.

This rearrangement joins TRBV27 to TRBJ2-3, with 12 nucleotides matching TRBD1. The germline V gene has CDR1 MNHEY and CDR2 SMNVEV (reference sequence). The CDR3 has 15 amino acids. The trim removed 6 bases at V and 5 bases at J, leaving 6 bases unmatched. CDR3 nucleotide sequence: TGTGCCAGCAGCGACCGGGACAGGGGGCAAGATACGCAGTATTTT. Protein: CASSDRDRGQDTQYF.

This clonotype was counted many times. The CDR3 sequence is CASIHDGLAGKFF. The CDR3 bases are TGTGCCAGCATCCACGACGGGTTGGCGGGGAAGTTCTTC. The chain joins TRBV6-6 to TRBJ2-1; the D gene is possibly TRBD2 (6 bases). CDR1 is MNHNY and CDR2 is SVGAGI in the germline V gene (reference sequence). Between the trimmed V and J ends, which lost 7 bases and 14 bases, there was a span of 21 bases. CDR3 length equals 13 residues.

This clonotype was observed a few times. The V and J genes are TRBV7-2 and TRBJ1-2; D gene uncertain. Germline V gene data show CDR1 as SGHTA and CDR2 as FQGNSA. V was trimmed by 7 bases and J by 7 bases, leaving 19 bases between them. CDR3 size: 14 residues. Here the CDR3 reads CASNTLPGFGGYTF. The CDR3 DNA sequence: TGTGCCAGCAATACCCTCCCGGGGTTCGGTGGCTACACCTTC.

In this sample, this clonotype turned up a few times. CDR3 loop: CASSLAGGVGANVLTF. Here the CDR3 DNA reads TGTGCCAGCAGCTTAGCAGGAGGGGTAGGGGCCAACGTCCTGACTTTC. The V and J genes are TRBV7-2 and TRBJ2-6; D is possibly TRBD2 (6 bases). The CDR3 runs 16 residues. The V gene's germline CDR1 is SGHTA and CDR2 FQGNSA. Trimming took off 0 bases at V and 4 bases at J, with 10 bases between the two ends.

V usage is TRBV19 and J usage is TRBJ2-2; no definite D call. CDR3 length: 14 amino acids. Germline-derived CDR1 and CDR2 are LNHDA and SQIVND (reference sequence). V lost 2 bases and J lost 6, with 10 bases in between. CDR3 protein: CASSIRSFSGELFF. DNA for the CDR3: TGTGCCAGTAGTATACGATCATTTTCCGGGGAGCTGTTTTTT.

This chain links TRBV2 with TRBJ2-5, with 10 bases that match TRBD2. The CDR3 loop spans 14 amino acids. J lost 4 bases, V lost 11 bases, and 10 bases had no gene match. The germline CDR1 and CDR2 sequences are SNHLY and FYNNEI. The CDR3 DNA sequence: TGTGCCGGGGCGGCTAGCGGGGGCCCAGAGACCCAGTACTTC. Encoded protein: CAGAASGGPETQYF.

This clonotype was recorded at least ten times. The chain combines TRBV28 with TRBJ2-5; 7 bases align to TRBD1. CDR1 is MDHEN and CDR2 is SYDVKM in the germline V gene. This CDR3 has 14 residues. Trimming cost V 5 bases and J 2 bases; bases outside gene matches: 5. The CDR3 DNA reads TGTGCCAGCAGTCTTTCCAGGGGGCAAGAGACCCAGTACTTC. It encodes CASSLSRGQETQYF.

CDR3 DNA sequence: TGTGCCAGCAGCGCTCACGGACTAGCGGGGGCTAATGAGCAGTTCTTC. As protein: CASSAHGLAGANEQFF. J is TRBJ2-1 and V is TRBV7-6; 13 bases agree with TRBD2. The junction had 8 bases not matched to a gene; V was cut back by 5 bases and J by 7 bases. The CDR3 has 16 residues. Germline V CDR1 and CDR2: SGHVS, FNYEAQ. The full variable domain, its missing parts supplied by reference TRBV7-6 and TRBJ2-1, is GAGVSQSPRYKVTKRGQDVALRCDPISGHVSLYWYRQALGQGPEFLTYFNYEAQQDKSGLPNDRFSAERPEGSISTLTIQRTEQRDSAMYRCASSAHGLAGANEQFFGPGTRLTVL.